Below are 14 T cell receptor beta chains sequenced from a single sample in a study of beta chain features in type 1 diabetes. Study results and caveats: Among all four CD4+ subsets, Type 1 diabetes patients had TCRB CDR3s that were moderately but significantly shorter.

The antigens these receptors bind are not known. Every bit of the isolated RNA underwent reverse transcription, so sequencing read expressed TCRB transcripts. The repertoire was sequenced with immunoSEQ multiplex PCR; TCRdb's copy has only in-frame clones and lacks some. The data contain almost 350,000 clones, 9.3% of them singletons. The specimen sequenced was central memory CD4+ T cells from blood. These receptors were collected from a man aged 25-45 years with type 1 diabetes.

The CDR3 region is CSVAGGTGSYGYTF. CDR3 bases: TGCAGCGTTGCGGGGGGGACAGGGTCCTATGGCTACACCTTC. This rearrangement joins TRBV29-1 to TRBJ1-2; TRBD1 matches at 9 bases. V shed 4 bases and J 4 bases; nucleotides not matched to a gene: 7. This CDR3 region has 14 residues. Per the germline V gene, CDR1 is SQVTM and CDR2 is ANQGSEA.

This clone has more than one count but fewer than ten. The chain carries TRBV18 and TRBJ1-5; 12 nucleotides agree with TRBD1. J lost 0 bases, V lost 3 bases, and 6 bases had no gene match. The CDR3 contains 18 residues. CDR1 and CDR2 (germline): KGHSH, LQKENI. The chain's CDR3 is CASSPGTGGGYSNQPQHF. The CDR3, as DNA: TGTGCCAGCTCACCCGGGACAGGGGGCGGTTATAGCAATCAGCCCCAGCATTTT.

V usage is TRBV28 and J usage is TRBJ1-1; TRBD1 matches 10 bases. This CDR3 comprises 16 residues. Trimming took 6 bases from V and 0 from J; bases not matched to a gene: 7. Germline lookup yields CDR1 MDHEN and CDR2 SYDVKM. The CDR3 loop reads CASSLGQGGLNTEAFF. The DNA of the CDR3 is TGTGCCAGCAGCCTAGGACAGGGGGGCCTGAACACTGAAGCTTTCTTT.

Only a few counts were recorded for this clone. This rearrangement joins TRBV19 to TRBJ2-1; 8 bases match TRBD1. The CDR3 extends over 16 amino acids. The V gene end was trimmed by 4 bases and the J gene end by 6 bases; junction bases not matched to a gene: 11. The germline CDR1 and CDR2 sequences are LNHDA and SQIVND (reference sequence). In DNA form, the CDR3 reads TGTGCCAGTAGTACCTCTGGGACAGGACGAAGCAATGAGCAGTTCTTC. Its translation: CASSTSGTGRSNEQFF.

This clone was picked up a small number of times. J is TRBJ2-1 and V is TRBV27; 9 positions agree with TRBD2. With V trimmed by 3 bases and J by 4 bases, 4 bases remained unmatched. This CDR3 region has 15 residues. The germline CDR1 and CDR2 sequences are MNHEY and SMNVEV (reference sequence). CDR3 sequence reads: CASSLSSGIYNEQFF. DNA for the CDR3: TGTGCCAGCAGTTTGTCTAGCGGGATATACAATGAGCAGTTCTTC.

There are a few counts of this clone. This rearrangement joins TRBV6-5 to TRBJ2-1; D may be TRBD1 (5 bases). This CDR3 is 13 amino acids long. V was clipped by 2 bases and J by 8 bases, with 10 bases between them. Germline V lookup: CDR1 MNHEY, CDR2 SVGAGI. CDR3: CASSYPGFDEQFF. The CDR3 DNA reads TGTGCCAGCAGTTACCCAGGGTTCGATGAGCAGTTCTTC.

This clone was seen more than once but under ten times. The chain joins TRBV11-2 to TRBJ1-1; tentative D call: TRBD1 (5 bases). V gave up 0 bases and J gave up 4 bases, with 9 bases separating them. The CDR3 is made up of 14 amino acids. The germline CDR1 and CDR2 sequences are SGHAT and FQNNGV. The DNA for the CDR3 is TGTGCCAGCAGCTTAGAACAGGCGTTCACTGAAGCTTTCTTT. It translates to CASSLEQAFTEAFF.

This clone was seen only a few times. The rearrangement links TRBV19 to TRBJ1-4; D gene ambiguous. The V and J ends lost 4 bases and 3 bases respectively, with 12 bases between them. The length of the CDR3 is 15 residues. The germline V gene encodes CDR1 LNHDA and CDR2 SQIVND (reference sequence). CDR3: CASSTLDSANEKLFF. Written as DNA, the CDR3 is TGTGCCAGTAGTACACTCGACTCAGCTAATGAAAAACTGTTTTTT.

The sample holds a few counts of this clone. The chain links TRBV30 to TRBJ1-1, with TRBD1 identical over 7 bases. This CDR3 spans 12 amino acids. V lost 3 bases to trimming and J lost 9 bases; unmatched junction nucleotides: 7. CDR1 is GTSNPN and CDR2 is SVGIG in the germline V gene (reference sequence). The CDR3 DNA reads TGTGCCTGGAGGGAAACAGGGGACAAAGCTTTCTTT. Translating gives CAWRETGDKAFF.

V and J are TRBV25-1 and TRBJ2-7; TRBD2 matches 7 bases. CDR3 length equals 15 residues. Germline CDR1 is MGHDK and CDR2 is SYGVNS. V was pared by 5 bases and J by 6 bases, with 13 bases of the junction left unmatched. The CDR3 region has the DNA TGTGCCAGCAGTTCCCGGTGGGGGGGAGAGGGCGAGCAGTACTTC. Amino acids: CASSSRWGGEGEQYF.

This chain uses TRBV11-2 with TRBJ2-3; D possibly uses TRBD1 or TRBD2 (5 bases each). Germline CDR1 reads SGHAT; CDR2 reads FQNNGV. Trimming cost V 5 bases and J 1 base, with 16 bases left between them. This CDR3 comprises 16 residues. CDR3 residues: CASSRGVDPGTDTQYF. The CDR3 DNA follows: TGTGCCAGCAGCCGGGGCGTGGATCCAGGCACAGATACGCAGTATTTT.

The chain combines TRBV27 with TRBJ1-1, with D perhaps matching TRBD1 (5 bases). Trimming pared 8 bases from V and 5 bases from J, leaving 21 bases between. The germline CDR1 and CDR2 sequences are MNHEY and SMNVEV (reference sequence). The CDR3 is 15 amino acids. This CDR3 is CASRKGTTVYTEAFF. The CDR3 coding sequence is TGTGCCAGCCGCAAAGGCACGACAGTTTATACTGAAGCTTTCTTT.

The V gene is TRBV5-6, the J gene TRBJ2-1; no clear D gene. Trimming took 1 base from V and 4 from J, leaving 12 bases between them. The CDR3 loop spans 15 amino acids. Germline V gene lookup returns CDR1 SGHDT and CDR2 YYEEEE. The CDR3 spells CASSLYTRSYNEQFF. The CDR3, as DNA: TGTGCCAGCAGCTTGTACACACGGTCGTACAATGAGCAGTTCTTC.

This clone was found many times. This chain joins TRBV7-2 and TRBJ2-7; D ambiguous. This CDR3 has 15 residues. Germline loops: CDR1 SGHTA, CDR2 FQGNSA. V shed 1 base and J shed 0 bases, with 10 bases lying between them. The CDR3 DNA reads TGTGCCAGCAGCTTAGTACAGCCGAGCTCCTACGAGCAGTACTTC. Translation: CASSLVQPSSYEQYF. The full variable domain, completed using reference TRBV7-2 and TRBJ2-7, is GAGVSQSPSNKVTEKGKDVELRCDPISGHTALYWYRQSLGQGLEFLIYFQGNSAPDKSGLPSDRFSAERTGGSVSTLTIQRTQQEDSAVYLCASSLVQPSSYEQYFGPGTRLTVT.